This TCR beta chain was identified in a study of blood T cell repertoires in COVID-19. Study information: Nucleic acid was either cDNA or gDNA, and it came from T cells, B-cell-depleted T cells, or PBMCs.

Participants spanned ages about 18 to 90 years and resided in around 25 US areas. Participant reports of clinical history set cohort assignment. Original data processing: By means of reference gene primer amplification, nucleated cell counts were estimated. Repertoires were generated with immunoSEQ multiplex PCR, while TCRdb's copy carries only in-frame clones and drops some. Clone size and V and J calls were adopted from that table, with D and trimming inferred from the DNA. The sample lists about 220,000 clones; roughly 90% were seen once. Germline loops: CDR1 SGHAT, CDR2 FQNNGV. This CDR3 spans 15 amino acids. V lost 1 base and J lost 0, with 6 bases in between.

Sample: PBMCs or T cells enriched from blood (not recorded which). The chain joins TRBV11-2 to TRBJ2-2; TRBD1 might be the D (6 bases). The sequence was collected from a woman aged 35 to 49 with acute COVID-19. This CDR3 reads CASSLGTANTGELFF. Here the CDR3 DNA reads TGTGCCAGCAGCTTAGGGACAGCGAACACCGGGGAGCTGTTTTTT.